This entry lists 5 T cell receptor beta chains sequenced from one sample in a study of T-cell memory formation after mild COVID-19. TCRdb reprocessed the 5' RACE reads via MiXCR and lists one record per CDR3 protein. The data show 400,000 or so distinct CDR3 sequences, 20% to 25% seen once. Material for sequencing was PBMCs or a T cell subset sorted from them (not recorded which). All receptors derive from an adult woman who had mild COVID-19 (a few samples of this study predate the infection). Cell type and time point are not known.

This clonotype was observed a handful of times. The chain links TRBV19 to TRBJ1-3; no clear D. The CDR3 has 13 residues. Germline V lookup: CDR1 LNHDA, CDR2 SQIVND (reference sequence). V lost 10 bases and J 2 bases, leaving 12 bases between the germline ends. The DNA for the CDR3 is TGTGCCACCCGACCTGGGGCTGGAAACACCATATATTTT. It translates to CATRPGAGNTIYF.

J is TRBJ2-5 and V is TRBV18; D unclear. Germline V gene sequence: CDR1 KGHSH, CDR2 LQKENI. The CDR3 contains 12 residues. Trimming shortened V by 5 bases and J by 0 bases, and 4 bases separated the two germline ends. CDR3 residues: CASSEYQETQYF. For the CDR3, the DNA is TGTGCCAGCTCAGAGTACCAAGAGACCCAGTACTTC.

This clonotype was found a few times. V is TRBV7-9 and J is TRBJ2-7; 8 positions agree with TRBD1. From germline, CDR1 is SEHNR and CDR2 FQNEAQ (reference sequence). CDR3 length: 16 amino acids. V was pared by 4 bases and J by 5 bases, with 13 bases of the junction left unmatched. The CDR3 here is CASSSYHGQGRDEQYF. The CDR3 nucleotides read TGTGCCAGCAGCTCATACCATGGACAGGGCCGGGACGAGCAGTACTTC.

This sequence joins TRBV19 and TRBJ1-5; D is uncertain. V dropped 5 bases and J dropped 2 bases, with 16 bases sitting between them. Germline V CDR1 and CDR2: LNHDA, SQIVND (reference sequence). This CDR3 region has 16 residues. CDR3 protein: CASSPAGGVRNQPQHF. The CDR3 DNA follows: TGTGCCAGTAGTCCGGCAGGCGGGGTGCGCAATCAGCCCCAGCATTTT.

The chain has TRBV9 and TRBJ2-1; D possibly corresponds to TRBD1 (6 bases). This CDR3 comprises 15 residues. The V and J ends lost 2 bases and 5 bases respectively, with 14 bases between them. The germline CDR1 and CDR2 sequences are SGDLS and YYNGEE. CDR3: CASSVGRGRHNEQFF. For the CDR3, the DNA is TGTGCCAGCAGCGTGGGCAGGGGCAGGCACAATGAGCAGTTCTTC.